Described below is a single T cell receptor (beta chain) sequence and its context. This entry belongs to a study of blood T cell repertoires in COVID-19. Original analysis: Nucleated cell number was recorded as an estimate derived from reference gene primer amplification. Some clones are missing from TCRdb's copy, which holds only in-frame ones; the method was immunoSEQ multiplex PCR. The V and J calls and clone size were taken over from that table, and D and trimming were inferred from the DNA. The sample records roughly 220,000 clones, around 86% being singletons. Germline loops: CDR1 DFQATT, CDR2 SNEGSKA (reference sequence). Trimming cost V 6 bases and J 6 bases, with 11 bases left between them. CDR3 length equals 11 residues.

The receptor comes from a woman at least 80 years old with COVID-19, enrolled during active disease. Sequences were obtained from peripheral blood. The rearrangement links TRBV20-1 to TRBJ1-1, with a tentative D call TRBD1 (6 bases). CDR3 nucleotide sequence: TGCAGTGCCCGACAGGAGGCTGAAGCTTTCTTT. This codes for CSARQEAEAFF.